One T cell receptor beta chain is described in this entry. This clonotype occurred many times. The antigen it binds to is not known. No per-base quality is available; no much larger clone lies one base away. This entry belongs to a study of T cell repertoires in cytomegalovirus infection (dated by TCRdb to the late 2010s). For context, the study as a whole: Donor HLA type was relevant to the analysis, as public TCR beta signatures indicated carriage of CMV infection together with the matching HLA type.

At the junction V is shortened by 2 bases and J by 6 bases, with 5 bases in between. The CDR3 spans 12 residues, from the cysteine through the phenylalanine. Only the CDR3 portion is preserved as DNA: 36 bases, with reading frame beginning at the first base. From a lookup of the germline V gene, CDR1 and CDR2 are MNHEY and SVGEGT. The full study reports these points: In both this cohort and an independent cohort of approximately 350 donors, the cumulative frequency of public TCR beta family members distinguished carriers of CMV infection plus the relevant HLA type. The ex vivo response was dominated by HLA-C-restricted CMV-specific TCR beta clonotypes, which also provided the single most frequent clonotype in two of eight donors.

Sequencing took place on an Illumina HiSeq 1500. TCRdb applied fastp at Q25 and MiXCR to the public reads, then kept only in-frame beta chains. For every CDR3 protein sequence, its rows merge into one entry that carries the most common genes and DNA. The sample table holds some 300,000 distinct CDR3 sequences, of which under 20% were seen once. The ten top clones hold around 12% of the sample. Sample: PBMCs. The TCR sequence derives from a human donor in good health (CMV status not recorded). Some clones in this sample may be carry-over from other donors' samples. The chain is encoded by TRBV6-2 or TRBV6-3 joined to TRBJ2-1, with the D segment identity uncertain. The CDR3 protein: CASSYPPNEQFF. The sequenced DNA is TGTGCCAGCAGTTACCCCCCCAATGAGCAGTTCTTC.